This TCR beta chain was sequenced in a study of CXCR3-negative and CXCR3-positive naive CD8 T cells. Triplicate approximately 320,000-cell sorts were made of each CD8+ T cell subset. The CDR3 spans 17 residues. Per germline, CDR1 DFQATT and CDR2 SNEGSKA (reference sequence). A word on this clonotype: What it binds is unknown.

The authors made the TRB cDNA libraries by 5' RACE using UMI labels. TCRdb reprocessed the 5' RACE reads, keeping one entry per CDR3 protein, no DNA. The sample shows some 140,000 distinct CDR3 sequences, and roughly 0.39% sits with its ten largest clones. Study findings and constraints: CXCR3-positive naive cells carried more hydrophobic TRB CDR3s than CXCR3-negative naive cells did.

This sequence originates from a human donor in good health. Some clones in this sample may be carry-over from other donors' samples. The chain recombines TRBV20-1 with TRBJ1-5; as DNA is missing, the TRBD1 call by TCRdb cannot be tested. The sequencing input was naive CXCR3+ CD8+ T cells from blood. Subset: CD45RO-CCR7+CD27+CD95- naive CD8+ T cells expressing CXCR3 (TNR3+). CDR3 in amino acids: CSARGPGHPYSNQPQHF.